The 31 T cell receptor beta chains below come from one sample, sequenced in a study of T cell clonotyping in hematopoietic cell transplantation. Clones were read by immunoSEQ multiplex PCR, and TCRdb kept only the in-frame ones, dropping some. Seen here are about 10,000 clones, nearly 90% observed once, and the top ten hold 15% to 20%. Specimen: PBMCs, collected 100 days after allogeneic stem cell transplant. The receptors come from a female patient aged 55-70 years who had an allogeneic stem cell transplant from an unrelated donor, so the T cells may come from the graft donor. Some clones in this sample may be carry-over from other donors' samples.

The CDR3 bases are TGTGCCAGCAGTACCCGGACAGGGGGCAACTATGGCTACACCTTC. Residues: CASSTRTGGNYGYTF. The rearrangement links TRBV6-1 to TRBJ1-2; TRBD1 matches 11 bases. The CDR3 is 15 amino acids. Per the germline V gene, CDR1 is MNHNS and CDR2 is SASEGT. With 5 bases clipped from V and 2 bases from J, the junction kept 4 bases outside the gene matches.

The rearrangement links TRBV6-6 to TRBJ1-2, with 7 bases identical to TRBD1. V dropped 7 bases and J dropped 4; count of bases not matched to a gene: 9. This CDR3 is 14 amino acids long. CDR1 MNHNY and CDR2 SVGAGI come from the germline V gene (reference sequence). In nucleotides, the CDR3 is TGTGCCAGCACTGGAGGGGGCAGTATCTATGGCTACACCTTC. Translated, it gives CASTGGGSIYGYTF.

The chain couples TRBV28 to TRBJ1-1; D is perhaps TRBD1 (5 bases). CDR3 length: 13 amino acids. Germline values: CDR1 MDHEN, CDR2 SYDVKM. Trimming stripped 2 bases from V and 6 bases from J, with 10 bases between. DNA of the CDR3: TGTGCCAGCAGTTTAGGTCAGGGAGCTGAAGCTTTCTTT. It codes for CASSLGQGAEAFF.

The CDR3 nucleotides read TGTGCCAGCAGCTCCAAAGGACAGGGAGGGAGCTATGGCTACACCTTC. Its translation is CASSSKGQGGSYGYTF. V usage is TRBV7-9 and J usage is TRBJ1-2, with TRBD1 identical over 8 bases. V trimming: 4 bases; J trimming: 4 bases; junction bases outside the gene matches: 11. In germline, CDR1 is SEHNR, CDR2 FQNEAQ (reference sequence). This CDR3 has 16 residues.

This chain joins TRBV28 and TRBJ2-1, with TRBD2 identical over 7 bases. Germline V gene sequence: CDR1 MDHEN, CDR2 SYDVKM. Trimming removed 2 bases from V and 0 bases from J; junction bases left unmatched: 7. This CDR3 is 17 amino acids long. The chain's CDR3 is CASSLAGATLSYNEQFF. CDR3 in DNA: TGTGCCAGCAGTTTAGCGGGAGCCACCCTCTCCTACAATGAGCAGTTCTTC.

The genes are TRBV14 and TRBJ2-7, with 9 bases fitting TRBD1. J gave up 1 base and V 6 bases, and 1 base lay outside the gene matches. The CDR3 runs to 13 residues. Germline-derived CDR1 and CDR2 are SGHDN and FVKESK. CDR3 amino acids: CASRQGASYEQYF. The DNA for the CDR3 is TGTGCCAGCAGACAGGGGGCTTCCTACGAGCAGTACTTC.

This chain connects TRBV7-2 to TRBJ1-1; D uncertain. V shed 1 base and J shed 10 bases, with 13 bases lying between them. The CDR3 runs to 13 residues. The germline V gene has CDR1 SGHTA and CDR2 FQGNSA. The CDR3 DNA is TGTGCCAGCAGCTTAGAGGGTTCGGGCCGAGCTTTCTTT. Its translation: CASSLEGSGRAFF.

Only one count was recorded for this clone. This rearrangement joins TRBV11-2 to TRBJ2-3; TRBD1 agrees at 8 bases. Losses at the gene ends were 5 bases for V and 7 bases for J; bases not matched to a gene: 8. Per germline, CDR1 SGHAT and CDR2 FQNNGV. This CDR3 has 14 amino acids. The CDR3 protein is CASSRDRMDYTQYF. The DNA of the CDR3 is TGTGCCAGCAGCCGGGACAGGATGGATTATACGCAGTATTTT.

The chain uses TRBV6-6 and TRBJ1-5; a possible D gene is TRBD1 (5 bases). The CDR3 has 14 residues. V gave up 3 bases and J gave up 2 bases, with 8 bases separating them. Germline values: CDR1 MNHNY, CDR2 SVGAGI (reference sequence). The CDR3 is CASSYEGGNQPQHF. CDR3 sequence (DNA): TGTGCCAGCAGTTATGAAGGGGGCAATCAGCCCCAGCATTTT.

This clone appeared a single time. This rearrangement joins TRBV28 to TRBJ2-2; TRBD2 aligns across 15 bases. CDR3 length: 17 residues. V lost 0 bases, J lost 6 bases, and 2 bases stayed unmatched. The germline gives CDR1 MDHEN, CDR2 SYDVKM. CDR3 sequence (DNA): TGTGCCAGCAGTTTATGGGGACTAGCGGGAGGACCCGGGGAGCTGTTTTTT. This translates into CASSLWGLAGGPGELFF. The entire variable domain, with the rest obtained from reference TRBV28 and TRBJ2-2, is as follows: DVKVTQSSRYLVKRTGEKVFLECVQDMDHENMFWYRQDPGLGLRLIYFSYDVKMKEKGDIPEGYSVSREKKERFSLILESASTNQTSMYLCASSLWGLAGGPGELFFGEGSRLTVL.

The chain links TRBV27 to TRBJ2-1, with 9 bases matching TRBD2. V lost 8 bases and J lost 0; bases outside the gene matches: 5. The CDR3 runs to 15 residues. Germline V gives CDR1 MNHEY, CDR2 SMNVEV (reference sequence). The CDR3 here is CASRSGLASYNEQFF. CDR3 DNA: TGTGCCAGCCGGTCGGGACTAGCCTCCTACAATGAGCAGTTCTTC.

This rearrangement joins TRBV9 to TRBJ2-7; D is ambiguous. Germline V lookup: CDR1 SGDLS, CDR2 YYNGEE. This CDR3 is 14 amino acids long. V was clipped by 1 base and J by 2 bases, with 10 bases between them. The CDR3 spells CASSVRFEAYEQYF. DNA of the CDR3: TGTGCCAGCAGCGTACGCTTTGAGGCCTACGAGCAGTACTTC.

The chain has TRBV9 and TRBJ2-5; TRBD2 matches 8 bases. The CDR3 runs to 16 residues. Trimming removed 4 bases from V and 3 bases from J; junction bases left unmatched: 11. Germline V CDR1 and CDR2: SGDLS, YYNGEE. CDR3 protein: CASSPGVAGTEETQYF. The CDR3 coding sequence is TGTGCCAGCAGCCCTGGGGTAGCGGGAACAGAAGAGACCCAGTACTTC.

The chain recombines TRBV11-3 with TRBJ2-1, with 11 bases aligning to TRBD2. This CDR3 region has 16 residues. CDR1 and CDR2 (germline): SGHNT, YENEEA. The V gene end was trimmed by 3 bases and the J gene end by 5 bases; junction bases not matched to a gene: 6. CDR3 protein: CASSLEGTSGNNEQFF. The CDR3 bases are TGTGCCAGCAGCTTGGAGGGGACTAGCGGCAACAATGAGCAGTTCTTC. The full variable domain, its missing parts supplied by reference TRBV11-3 and TRBJ2-1, is EAGVVQSPRYKIIEKKQPVAFWCNPISGHNTLYWYLQNLGQGPELLIRYENEEAVDDSQLPKDRFSAERLKGVDSTLKIQPAELGDSAVYLCASSLEGTSGNNEQFFGPGTRLTVL.

This rearrangement joins TRBV7-3 to TRBJ2-3; 7 nucleotides align to TRBD1. This CDR3 region has 15 residues. Losses at the gene ends were 0 bases for V and 3 bases for J; bases not matched to a gene: 3. Germline CDR1 reads SGHTA; CDR2 reads FQGTGA. This CDR3 reads CASSLTGQQTDTQYF. The CDR3 bases are TGTGCCAGCAGCTTAACGGGACAGCAAACAGATACGCAGTATTTT.

Points on this clone: One junction end does not reproduce the germline sequence, and a read error may be involved. The gene calls are TRBV28 and TRBJ1-1, with D tentatively TRBD1 (6 bases). This CDR3 has 12 amino acids. Germline V gene sequence: CDR1 MDHEN, CDR2 SYDVKM. The CDR3 here is CASSPNGGIAAF. The DNA for the CDR3 is TGTGCCAGCAGTCCTAATGGGGGCATTGCAGCCTTT.

This clone was recorded a few times. The rearrangement links TRBV5-4 to TRBJ2-1, with a possible D match to TRBD2 (7 bases). This CDR3 region has 14 residues. CDR1 and CDR2 (germline): SGHNT, YYREEE (reference sequence). V was shortened by 4 bases and J by 9 bases, with 17 bases between the two germline ends. The CDR3 spells CASSPRQVAGEQFF. CDR3 DNA: TGTGCCAGCAGCCCGAGACAGGTAGCGGGTGAGCAGTTCTTC.

The chain couples TRBV6-5 to TRBJ1-5; tentatively, D is TRBD1 (5 bases). CDR1 MNHEY and CDR2 SVGAGI come from the germline V gene. This CDR3 comprises 15 residues. Trimming pared 6 bases from V and 3 bases from J, leaving 15 bases between. CDR3 DNA sequence: TGTGCCAGCAGCTCGCGGGGGGGATTCAATCAGCCCCAGCATTTT. Protein sequence: CASSSRGGFNQPQHF.

The genes are TRBV19 and TRBJ2-5, with TRBD1 identical over 7 bases. This CDR3 is 16 amino acids long. Germline assignment: CDR1 LNHDA and CDR2 SQIVND (reference sequence). With 7 bases clipped from V and 0 bases from J, the junction kept 11 bases outside the gene matches. CDR3 region: CASTKNRGLYQETQYF. As DNA, the CDR3 is TGTGCCAGTACCAAAAACAGGGGCCTGTACCAAGAGACCCAGTACTTC. Combining the CDR3 with reference TRBV19 and TRBJ2-5 gives the whole variable domain DGGITQSPKYLFRKEGQNVTLSCEQNLNHDAMYWYRQDPGQGLRLIYYSQIVNDFQKGDIAEGYSVSREKKESFPLTVTSAQKNPTAFYLCASTKNRGLYQETQYFGPGTRLLVL.

This clone came up a few times. V and J are TRBV5-1 and TRBJ1-1; D uncertain. Germline CDR1 reads SGHRS; CDR2 reads YFSETQ. Trimming removed 1 base from V and 3 bases from J, with 7 bases in between. The CDR3 runs 13 residues. Here the CDR3 reads CASSLMQDTEAFF. The DNA of the CDR3 is TGCGCCAGCAGCTTGATGCAGGACACTGAAGCTTTCTTT.

The chain carries TRBV28 and TRBJ1-4; possible D gene TRBD1, 5 bases. V was shortened by 6 bases and J by 7 bases, with 15 bases between the two germline ends. Germline CDR1 and CDR2: MDHEN and SYDVKM. This CDR3 contains 14 residues. CDR3 sequence: CASRPTGEAEKLFF. The CDR3 DNA reads as TGTGCCAGCAGACCAACGGGGGAAGCTGAAAAACTGTTTTTT.

This chain connects TRBV2 to TRBJ2-1; 12 nucleotides agree with TRBD1. This CDR3 comprises 16 residues. From germline, CDR1 is SNHLY and CDR2 FYNNEI. The V gene end was trimmed by 4 bases and the J gene end by 0 bases; junction bases not matched to a gene: 1. CDR3 coding DNA: TGTGCCAGCAGTGCGGGACAGGGGGCCTCCTACAATGAGCAGTTCTTC. This encodes CASSAGQGASYNEQFF.

The genes are TRBV19 and TRBJ1-5; no firm D call. Trimming removed 7 bases at V and 3 bases at J, with 13 bases between. The CDR3 totals 14 residues. Germline V lookup: CDR1 LNHDA, CDR2 SQIVND (reference sequence). The CDR3 loop reads CASTEAAPNQPQHF. Written as DNA, the CDR3 is TGTGCCAGTACGGAAGCGGCCCCCAATCAGCCCCAGCATTTT. Full variable domain (missing parts from reference TRBV19 and TRBJ1-5): DGGITQSPKYLFRKEGQNVTLSCEQNLNHDAMYWYRQDPGQGLRLIYYSQIVNDFQKGDIAEGYSVSREKKESFPLTVTSAQKNPTAFYLCASTEAAPNQPQHFGDGTRLSIL.

The chain employs TRBV7-2 and TRBJ2-3, with D possibly TRBD2 on 6 matching bases. CDR1 is SGHTA and CDR2 is FQGNSA in the germline V gene. The germline V and J ends were trimmed by 0 bases and 4 bases, with 17 bases remaining between them. The CDR3 loop spans 17 amino acids. The CDR3 reads CASSLAGTQAVPDTQYF. The CDR3 DNA reads TGTGCCAGCAGCTTAGCCGGGACTCAAGCAGTCCCAGATACGCAGTATTTT. Full variable domain (remainder filled in from reference TRBV7-2 and TRBJ2-3): GAGVSQSPSNKVTEKGKDVELRCDPISGHTALYWYRQSLGQGLEFLIYFQGNSAPDKSGLPSDRFSAERTGGSVSTLTIQRTQQEDSAVYLCASSLAGTQAVPDTQYFGPGTRLTVL.

The rearrangement links TRBV19 to TRBJ2-2; TRBD2 matches at 11 bases. This CDR3 contains 16 residues. Looked up from germline, CDR1 is LNHDA and CDR2 is SQIVND (reference sequence). The junction had 7 bases not matched to a gene; V was cut back by 6 bases and J by 4 bases. CDR3 in amino acids: CASSLNLAGGTGELFF. The DNA for the CDR3 is TGTGCCAGTAGCCTCAATCTAGCGGGAGGCACCGGGGAGCTGTTTTTT.

This clone was detected only once. The chain has TRBV6-1 and TRBJ2-7; D ambiguous. From germline, CDR1 is MNHNS and CDR2 SASEGT. This CDR3 region has 14 residues. Trimming stripped 5 bases from V and 6 bases from J, with 17 bases between. Here the CDR3 reads CASSPHDVSAEQYV. The DNA for the CDR3 is TGTGCCAGCAGTCCCCATGACGTCTCGGCCGAGCAGTACGTC.

This clone was detected once. V and J are TRBV14 and TRBJ1-1; D gene ambiguous. Between the trimmed V and J ends, which lost 3 bases and 4 bases, there was a span of 3 bases. CDR3 length: 11 residues. Germline V gene sequence: CDR1 SGHDN, CDR2 FVKESK. In DNA, the CDR3 is TGTGCCAGCAGCCACGGCACTGAAGCTTTCTTT. Amino acids: CASSHGTEAFF. Drawing the rest from reference TRBV14 and TRBJ1-1, the complete variable domain is EAGVTQFPSHSVIEKGQTVTLRCDPISGHDNLYWYRRVMGKEIKFLLHFVKESKQDESGMPNNRFLAERTGGTYSTLKVQPAELEDSGVYFCASSHGTEAFFGQGTRLTVV.

V gene TRBV4-3 combines with J gene TRBJ1-1; D gene uncertain. Germline V gene data show CDR1 as LGHNA and CDR2 as YSLEER. The CDR3 has 15 residues. Trimming shortened V by 1 base and J by 5 bases, and 14 bases separated the two germline ends. The CDR3 nucleotides are TGCGCCAGCAGCCAAGGTGTGGGAAGAGGAACTGAAGCTTTCTTT. This sequence encodes CASSQGVGRGTEAFF.

This clone has more than one count but fewer than ten. The chain uses TRBV6-5 and TRBJ2-7; D remains ambiguous. Trimming left V 4 bases short and J 0 bases short, with 10 bases between. CDR3 length: 14 residues. The germline CDR1 and CDR2 sequences are MNHEY and SVGAGI. This CDR3 is CASSLHPTSYEQYF. The CDR3 DNA is TGTGCCAGCAGTTTGCACCCCACCTCCTACGAGCAGTACTTC.

The V and J genes are TRBV4-2 and TRBJ2-3; possible D gene TRBD2, 6 bases. Per the germline V gene, CDR1 is LGHNA and CDR2 is YNFKEQ. The CDR3 has 16 residues. V lost 1 base and J lost 5, with 16 bases in between. In DNA, the CDR3 is TGTGCCAGCAGCCAAGGAGCGGGCGAATTATTAGATACGCAGTATTTT. Its translation: CASSQGAGELLDTQYF.

The DNA for the CDR3 is TGTGCCAGCAGCTTAGCAGGGGGCGAAGGCTATGGCTACACCTTC. This sequence encodes CASSLAGGEGYGYTF. V and J are TRBV7-2 and TRBJ1-2; 7 bases agree with TRBD1. There are 15 residues in the CDR3. The germline V gene has CDR1 SGHTA and CDR2 FQGNSA. Trimming took 0 bases from V and 4 from J; bases not matched to a gene: 5.